The 9 T cell receptor beta chains below come from one sample, sequenced in a study of blood T cell repertoires in COVID-19. Clones were read by immunoSEQ multiplex PCR, and TCRdb kept only the in-frame ones, dropping some. The table lists over 100,000 clones, more than 80% of them singletons. The sample comprised peripheral blood. The source of these receptors is a man aged 55 to 69 with acute or convalescent COVID-19.

This chain joins TRBV12-3 or TRBV12-4 and TRBJ1-1; D is perhaps TRBD1 (5 bases). V dropped 6 bases and J dropped 4 bases, with 6 bases sitting between them. This CDR3 region has 11 residues. The CDR3 DNA reads as TGTGCCAGCAGCCAGGGCACTGAAGCTTTCTTT. Protein product: CASSQGTEAFF.

This chain uses TRBV14 with TRBJ2-1; maybe TRBD2 (6 bases). Germline loops: CDR1 SGHDN, CDR2 FVKESK. The CDR3 has 17 residues. The V gene lost 0 bases and the J gene lost 8 bases, with 20 bases spanning the gap. CDR3 DNA: TGTGCCAGCAGCCAAGACTGGCGGGACCCCCTCTTCGATGAGCAGTTCTTC. It specifies CASSQDWRDPLFDEQFF.

The rearrangement links TRBV6-5 to TRBJ2-1, with D perhaps TRBD2 (5 bases). The germline CDR1 and CDR2 sequences are MNHEY and SVGAGI. There are 12 residues in the CDR3. Trimming pared 6 bases from V and 5 bases from J, leaving 8 bases between. The CDR3 coding sequence is TGTGCCAGCAGAACGAGGGACAATGAGCAGTTCTTC. This encodes CASRTRDNEQFF.

In its sample, this clone was seen a few times. The CDR3 sequence is CASSRSGAGSYEQYF. The DNA for the CDR3 is TGTGCCAGCAGCCGTAGCGGCGCCGGCTCCTACGAGCAGTACTTC. J is TRBJ2-7 and V is TRBV7-8, with D maybe TRBD2 (6 bases). The CDR3 loop spans 15 amino acids. The germline V and J ends were trimmed by 5 bases and 0 bases, with 14 bases remaining between them. Germline CDR1 reads SGHVS; CDR2 reads FQNEAQ.

Notes on this clone: Other DNA sequences in the sample encode the same CDR3. The chain has TRBV7-2 and TRBJ1-2; D not certain. This CDR3 has 13 amino acids. Trimming removed 3 bases from V and 1 base from J, with 6 bases in between. Germline CDR1 and CDR2: SGHTA and FQGNSA. CDR3 DNA sequence: TGTGCCAGCAGCTTGGAGCGTAACTATGGCTACACCTTC. Its translation: CASSLERNYGYTF.

The chain combines TRBV5-1 with TRBJ2-5, with D tentatively TRBD1 (6 bases). CDR1 is SGHRS and CDR2 is YFSETQ in the germline V gene. The CDR3 sequence is 14 residues long. V lost 3 bases to trimming and J lost 0 bases, with 9 bases between them. CDR3 in amino acids: CASSSQGNQETQYF. The CDR3 bases are TGCGCCAGCAGCTCGCAGGGGAACCAAGAGACCCAGTACTTC.

The chain has TRBV19 and TRBJ2-5, with 10 nucleotides matching TRBD2. Germline lookup yields CDR1 LNHDA and CDR2 SQIVND (reference sequence). The CDR3 is made up of 17 amino acids. J was trimmed by 4 bases and V by 3 bases; bases with no gene match: 11. In DNA, the CDR3 is TGTGCCAGTAGTATTATCCCTGGTGCTAGCGGGAGAGAGACCCAGTACTTC. Amino acid sequence: CASSIIPGASGRETQYF.

V and J are TRBV29-1 and TRBJ2-2; 9 nucleotides match TRBD2. Looked up from germline, CDR1 is SQVTM and CDR2 is ANQGSEA. CDR3 length equals 15 residues. Unmatched junction bases numbered 11, after V lost 5 bases and J lost 7 bases. This chain's CDR3 is CSVLTAGGVGGELFF. CDR3 in DNA: TGCAGCGTTTTAACTGCGGGAGGGGTAGGCGGGGAGCTGTTTTTT.

This clone was counted once. The rearrangement joins TRBV7-9 to TRBJ2-1; the match to TRBD2 covers 7 bases. V lost 3 bases, J lost 6 bases, and 14 bases stayed unmatched. This CDR3 contains 17 residues. Germline loops: CDR1 SEHNR, CDR2 FQNEAQ (reference sequence). CDR3 region: CASSFRYRSGYLNEQFF. The CDR3 DNA reads TGTGCCAGCAGCTTTCGATACCGTAGCGGGTACCTCAATGAGCAGTTCTTC.